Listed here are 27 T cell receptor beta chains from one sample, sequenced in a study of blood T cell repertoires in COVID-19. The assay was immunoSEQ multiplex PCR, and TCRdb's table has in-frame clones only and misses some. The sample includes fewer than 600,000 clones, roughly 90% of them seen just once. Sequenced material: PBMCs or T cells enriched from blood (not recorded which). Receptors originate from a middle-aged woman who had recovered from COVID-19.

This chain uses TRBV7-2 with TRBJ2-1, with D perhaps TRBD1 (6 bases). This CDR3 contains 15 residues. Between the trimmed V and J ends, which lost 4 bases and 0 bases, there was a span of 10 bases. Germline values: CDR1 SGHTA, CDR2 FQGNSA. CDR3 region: CASSSQGGSYNEQFF. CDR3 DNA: TGTGCCAGCAGCTCGCAAGGGGGCTCCTACAATGAGCAGTTCTTC.

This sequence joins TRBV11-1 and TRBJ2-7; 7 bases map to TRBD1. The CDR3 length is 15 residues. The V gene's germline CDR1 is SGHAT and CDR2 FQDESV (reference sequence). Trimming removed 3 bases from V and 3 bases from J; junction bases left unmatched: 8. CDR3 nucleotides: TGTGCCAGCAGCTTCGGGACAGTCCCAAGCTACGAGCAGTACTTC. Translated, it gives CASSFGTVPSYEQYF.

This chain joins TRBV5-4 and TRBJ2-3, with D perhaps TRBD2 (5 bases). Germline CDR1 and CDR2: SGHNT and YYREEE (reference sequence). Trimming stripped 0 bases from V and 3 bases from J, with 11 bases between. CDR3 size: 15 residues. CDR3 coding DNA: TGTGCCAGCAGCTTGGGGAGCGGTAGGACAGATACGCAGTATTTT. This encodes CASSLGSGRTDTQYF. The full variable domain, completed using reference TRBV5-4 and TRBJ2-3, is ETGVTQSPTHLIKTRGQQVTLRCSSQSGHNTVSWYQQALGQGPQFIFQYYREEENGRGNFPPRFSGLQFPNYSSELNVNALELDDSALYLCASSLGSGRTDTQYFGPGTRLTVL.

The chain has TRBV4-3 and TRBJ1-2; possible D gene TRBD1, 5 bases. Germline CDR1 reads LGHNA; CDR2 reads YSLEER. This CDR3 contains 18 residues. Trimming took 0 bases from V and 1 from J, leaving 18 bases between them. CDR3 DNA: TGCGCCAGCAGCCAAGAGTCCCTACGGGGGACCATTAACTATGGCTACACCTTC. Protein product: CASSQESLRGTINYGYTF.

CDR3 sequence (DNA): TGTGCCAGTACCCCCAGGACAGGGGGGTGGGGCACTGAAGCTTTCTTT. Residues: CASTPRTGGWGTEAFF. The V and J genes are TRBV19 and TRBJ1-1; 10 nucleotides align to TRBD1. The germline gives CDR1 LNHDA, CDR2 SQIVND (reference sequence). This CDR3 spans 16 amino acids. V shed 7 bases and J 4 bases; nucleotides not matched to a gene: 12.

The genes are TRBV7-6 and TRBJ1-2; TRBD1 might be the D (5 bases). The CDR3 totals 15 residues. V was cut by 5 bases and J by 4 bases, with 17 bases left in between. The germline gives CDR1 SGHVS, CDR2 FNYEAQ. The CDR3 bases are TGTGCCAGCAGCGTTAACCCGACAGCGCTCTATGGCTACACCTTC. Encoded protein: CASSVNPTALYGYTF.

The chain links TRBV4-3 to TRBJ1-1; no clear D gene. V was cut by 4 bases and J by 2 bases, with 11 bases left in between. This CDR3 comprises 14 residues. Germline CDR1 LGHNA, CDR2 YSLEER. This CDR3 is CASSLTAGNTEAFF. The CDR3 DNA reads TGCGCCAGCAGCCTAACGGCGGGTAACACTGAAGCTTTCTTT.

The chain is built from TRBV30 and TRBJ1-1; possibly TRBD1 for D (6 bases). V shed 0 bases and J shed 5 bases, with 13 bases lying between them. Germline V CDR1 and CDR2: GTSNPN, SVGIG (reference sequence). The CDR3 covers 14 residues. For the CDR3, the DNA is TGTGCCTGGAGTGTAACCAGGGGAGAGACTGAAGCTTTCTTT. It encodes CAWSVTRGETEAFF.

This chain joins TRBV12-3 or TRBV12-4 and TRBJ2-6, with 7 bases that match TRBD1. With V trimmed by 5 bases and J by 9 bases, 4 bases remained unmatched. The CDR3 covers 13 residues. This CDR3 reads CASSQTGHNVLTF. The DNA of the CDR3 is TGTGCCAGCAGTCAGACAGGGCACAACGTCCTGACTTTC.

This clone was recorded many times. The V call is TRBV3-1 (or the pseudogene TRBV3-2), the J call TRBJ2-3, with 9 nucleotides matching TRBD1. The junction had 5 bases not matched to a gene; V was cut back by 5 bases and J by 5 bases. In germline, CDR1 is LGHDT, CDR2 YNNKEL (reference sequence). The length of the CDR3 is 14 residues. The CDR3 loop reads CASSIQGAGDTQYF. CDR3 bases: TGTGCCAGCAGCATACAGGGGGCTGGAGATACGCAGTATTTT.

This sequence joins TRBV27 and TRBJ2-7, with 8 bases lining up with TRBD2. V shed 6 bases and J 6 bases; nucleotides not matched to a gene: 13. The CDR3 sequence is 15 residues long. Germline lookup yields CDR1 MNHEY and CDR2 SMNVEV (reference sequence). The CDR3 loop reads CASSQRPAGVPEQYF. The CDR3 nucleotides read TGTGCCAGCAGCCAACGCCCAGCGGGAGTGCCCGAGCAGTACTTC.

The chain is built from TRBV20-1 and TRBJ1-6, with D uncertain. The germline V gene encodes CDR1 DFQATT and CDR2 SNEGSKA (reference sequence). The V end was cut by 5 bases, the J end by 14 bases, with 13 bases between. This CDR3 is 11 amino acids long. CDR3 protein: CSARTAVALHF. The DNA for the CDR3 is TGCAGTGCTCGTACAGCGGTGGCCCTCCACTTT.

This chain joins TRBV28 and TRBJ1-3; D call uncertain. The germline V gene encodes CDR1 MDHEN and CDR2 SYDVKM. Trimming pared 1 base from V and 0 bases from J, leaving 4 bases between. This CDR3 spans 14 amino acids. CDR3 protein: CASSLFGSGNTIYF. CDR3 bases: TGTGCCAGCAGTTTATTCGGCTCTGGAAACACCATATATTTT.

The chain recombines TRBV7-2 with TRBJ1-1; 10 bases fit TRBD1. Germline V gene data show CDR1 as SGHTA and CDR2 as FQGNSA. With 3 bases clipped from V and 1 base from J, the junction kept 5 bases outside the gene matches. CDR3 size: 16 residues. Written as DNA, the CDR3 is TGTGCCAGCAGCTTGACAGGGGGCTTAGGGAACACTGAAGCTTTCTTT. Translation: CASSLTGGLGNTEAFF. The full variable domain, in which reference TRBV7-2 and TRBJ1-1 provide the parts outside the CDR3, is GAGVSQSPSNKVTEKGKDVELRCDPISGHTALYWYRQSLGQGLEFLIYFQGNSAPDKSGLPSDRFSAERTGGSVSTLTIQRTQQEDSAVYLCASSLTGGLGNTEAFFGQGTRLTVV.

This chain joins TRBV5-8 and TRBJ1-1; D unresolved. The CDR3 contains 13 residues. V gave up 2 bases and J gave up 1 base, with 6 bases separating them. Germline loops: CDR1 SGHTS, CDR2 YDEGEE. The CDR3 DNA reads TGTGCCAGCAGCTTCACAGCGAACACTGAAGCTTTCTTT. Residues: CASSFTANTEAFF.

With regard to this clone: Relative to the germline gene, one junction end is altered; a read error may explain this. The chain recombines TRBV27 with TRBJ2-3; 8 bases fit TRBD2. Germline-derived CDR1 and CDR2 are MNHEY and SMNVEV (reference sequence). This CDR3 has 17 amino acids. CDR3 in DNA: TGTGCCAGCAGTACAACCGGGACTAGACTATTGGCAGTGCCCAACTTGTTT. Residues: CASSTTGTRLLAVPNLF.

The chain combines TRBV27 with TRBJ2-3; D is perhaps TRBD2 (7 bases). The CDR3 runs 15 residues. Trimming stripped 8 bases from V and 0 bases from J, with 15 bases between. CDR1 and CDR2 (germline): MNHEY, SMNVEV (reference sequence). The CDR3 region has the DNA TGTGCCAGCGATTCGGGGGGCTCTAGCACAGATACGCAGTATTTT. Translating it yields CASDSGGSSTDTQYF.

The CDR3 sequence: CASSSRLAGKVTDTQYF. In DNA form, the CDR3 reads TGTGCCAGCAGTTCCCGACTAGCGGGAAAGGTTACAGATACGCAGTATTTT. The chain carries TRBV6-2 or TRBV6-3 and TRBJ2-3, with 11 bases fitting TRBD2. Germline lookup yields CDR1 MNHEY and CDR2 SVGEGT. The CDR3 loop spans 17 amino acids. Trimming removed 4 bases from V and 3 bases from J; junction bases left unmatched: 9.

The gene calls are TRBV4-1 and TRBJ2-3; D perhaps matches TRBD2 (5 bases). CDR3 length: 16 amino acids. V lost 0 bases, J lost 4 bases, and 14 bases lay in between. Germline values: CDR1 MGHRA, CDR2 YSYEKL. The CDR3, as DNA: TGCGCCAGCAGCCAAGACGGGCTAGCAATTCCAGATACGCAGTATTTT. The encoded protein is CASSQDGLAIPDTQYF.

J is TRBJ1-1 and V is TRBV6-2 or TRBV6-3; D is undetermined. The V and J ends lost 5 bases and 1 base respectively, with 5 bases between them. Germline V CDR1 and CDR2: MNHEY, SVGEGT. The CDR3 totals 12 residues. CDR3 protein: CASSRWNTEAFF. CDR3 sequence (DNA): TGTGCCAGCAGTCGTTGGAACACTGAAGCTTTCTTT.

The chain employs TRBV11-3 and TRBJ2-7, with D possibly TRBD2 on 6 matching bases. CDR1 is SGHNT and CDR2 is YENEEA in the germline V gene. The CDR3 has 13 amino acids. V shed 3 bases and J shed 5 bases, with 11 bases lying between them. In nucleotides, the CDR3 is TGTGCCAGCAGCTTCGGGGGTTACCACGAGCAGTACTTC. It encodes CASSFGGYHEQYF. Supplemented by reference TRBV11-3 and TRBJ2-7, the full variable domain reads EAGVVQSPRYKIIEKKQPVAFWCNPISGHNTLYWYLQNLGQGPELLIRYENEEAVDDSQLPKDRFSAERLKGVDSTLKIQPAELGDSAVYLCASSFGGYHEQYFGPGTRLTVT.

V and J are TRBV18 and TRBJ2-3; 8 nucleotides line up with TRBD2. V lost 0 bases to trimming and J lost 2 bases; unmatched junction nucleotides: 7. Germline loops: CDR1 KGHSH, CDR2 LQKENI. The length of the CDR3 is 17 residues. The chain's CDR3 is CASSPPSRGGITDTQYF. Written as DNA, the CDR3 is TGTGCCAGCTCACCACCGAGCCGGGGGGGCATCACAGATACGCAGTATTTT.

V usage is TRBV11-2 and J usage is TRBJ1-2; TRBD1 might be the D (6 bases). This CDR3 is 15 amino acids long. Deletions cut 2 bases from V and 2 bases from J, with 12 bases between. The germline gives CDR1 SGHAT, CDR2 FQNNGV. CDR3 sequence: CASSLWDTRNYGYTF. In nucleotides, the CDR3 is TGTGCCAGCAGCTTATGGGACACTAGAAACTATGGCTACACCTTC.

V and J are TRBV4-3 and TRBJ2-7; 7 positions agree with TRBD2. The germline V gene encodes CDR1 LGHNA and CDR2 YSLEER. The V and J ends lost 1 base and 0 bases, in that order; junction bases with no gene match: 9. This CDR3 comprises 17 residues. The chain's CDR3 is CASSQAPLAEISYEQYF. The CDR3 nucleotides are TGCGCCAGCAGCCAAGCCCCTCTAGCGGAAATCTCCTACGAGCAGTACTTC.

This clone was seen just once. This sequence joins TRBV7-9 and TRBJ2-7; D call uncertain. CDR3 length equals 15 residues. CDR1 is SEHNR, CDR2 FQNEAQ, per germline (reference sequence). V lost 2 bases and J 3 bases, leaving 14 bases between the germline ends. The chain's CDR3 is CASSLTVTGNYEQYF. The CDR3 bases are TGTGCCAGCAGCTTAACAGTTACCGGCAACTACGAGCAGTACTTC.

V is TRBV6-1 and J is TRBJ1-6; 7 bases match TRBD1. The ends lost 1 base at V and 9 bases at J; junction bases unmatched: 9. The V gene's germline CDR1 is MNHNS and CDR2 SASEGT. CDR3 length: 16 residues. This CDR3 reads CASSEVGDSRSSPLHF. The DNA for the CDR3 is TGTGCCAGCAGTGAAGTGGGGGACAGCAGGAGTTCACCCCTCCACTTT.

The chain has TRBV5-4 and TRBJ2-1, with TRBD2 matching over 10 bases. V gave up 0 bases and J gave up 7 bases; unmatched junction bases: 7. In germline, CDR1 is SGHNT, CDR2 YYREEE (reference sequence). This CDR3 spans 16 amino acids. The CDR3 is CASSLEASGSWNEQFF. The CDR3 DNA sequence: TGTGCCAGCAGCTTGGAAGCTAGCGGGAGTTGGAATGAGCAGTTCTTC.